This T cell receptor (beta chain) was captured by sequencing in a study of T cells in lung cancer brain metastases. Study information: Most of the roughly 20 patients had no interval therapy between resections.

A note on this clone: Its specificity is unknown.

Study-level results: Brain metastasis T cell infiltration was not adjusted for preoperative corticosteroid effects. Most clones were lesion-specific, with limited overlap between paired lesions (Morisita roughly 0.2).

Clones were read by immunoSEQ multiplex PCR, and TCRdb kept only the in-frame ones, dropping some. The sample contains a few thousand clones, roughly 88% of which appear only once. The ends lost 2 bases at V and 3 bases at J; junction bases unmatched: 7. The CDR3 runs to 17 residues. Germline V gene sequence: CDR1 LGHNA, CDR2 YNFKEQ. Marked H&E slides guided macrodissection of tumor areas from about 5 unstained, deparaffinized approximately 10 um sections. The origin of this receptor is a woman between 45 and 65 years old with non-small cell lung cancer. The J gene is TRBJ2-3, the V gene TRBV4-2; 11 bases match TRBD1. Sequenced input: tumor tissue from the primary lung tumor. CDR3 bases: TGTGCCAGCAGCCAATCCACCGGACAGGGGGCGACAGATACGCAGTATTTT. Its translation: CASSQSTGQGATDTQYF.